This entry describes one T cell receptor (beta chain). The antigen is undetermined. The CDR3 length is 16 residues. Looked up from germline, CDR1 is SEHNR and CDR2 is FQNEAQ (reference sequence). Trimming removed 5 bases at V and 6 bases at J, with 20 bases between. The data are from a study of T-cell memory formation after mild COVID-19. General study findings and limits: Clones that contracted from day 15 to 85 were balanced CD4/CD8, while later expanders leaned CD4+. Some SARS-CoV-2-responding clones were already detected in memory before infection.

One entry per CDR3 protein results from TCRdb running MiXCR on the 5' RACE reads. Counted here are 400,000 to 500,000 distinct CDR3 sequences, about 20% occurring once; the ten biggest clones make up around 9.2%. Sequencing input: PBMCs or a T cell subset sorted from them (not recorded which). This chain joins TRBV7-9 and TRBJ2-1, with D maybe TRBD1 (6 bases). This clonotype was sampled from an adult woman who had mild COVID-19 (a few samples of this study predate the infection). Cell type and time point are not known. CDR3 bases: TGTGCCAGCAGCCCGATCGGGACATTGGCCCCCAATGAGCAGTTCTTC. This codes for CASSPIGTLAPNEQFF.